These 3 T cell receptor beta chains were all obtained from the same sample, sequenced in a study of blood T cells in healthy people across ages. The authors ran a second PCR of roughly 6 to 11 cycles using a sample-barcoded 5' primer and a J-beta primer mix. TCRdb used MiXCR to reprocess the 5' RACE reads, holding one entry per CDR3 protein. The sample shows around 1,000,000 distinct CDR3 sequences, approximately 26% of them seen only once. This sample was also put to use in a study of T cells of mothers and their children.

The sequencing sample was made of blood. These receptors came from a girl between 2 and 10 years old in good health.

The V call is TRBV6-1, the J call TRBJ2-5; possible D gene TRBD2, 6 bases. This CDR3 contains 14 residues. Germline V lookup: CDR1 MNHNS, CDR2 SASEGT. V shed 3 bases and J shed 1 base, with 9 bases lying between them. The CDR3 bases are TGTGCCAGCAGTGATCCGGGACTCCAAGAGACCCAGTACTTC. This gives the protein CASSDPGLQETQYF.

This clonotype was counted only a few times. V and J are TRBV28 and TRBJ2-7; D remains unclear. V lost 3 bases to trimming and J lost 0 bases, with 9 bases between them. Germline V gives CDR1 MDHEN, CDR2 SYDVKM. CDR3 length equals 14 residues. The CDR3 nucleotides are TGTGCCAGCAGTTTTGGAAGGAACTCCTACGAGCAGTACTTC. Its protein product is CASSFGRNSYEQYF. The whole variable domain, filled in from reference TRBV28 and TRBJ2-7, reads DVKVTQSSRYLVKRTGEKVFLECVQDMDHENMFWYRQDPGLGLRLIYFSYDVKMKEKGDIPEGYSVSREKKERFSLILESASTNQTSMYLCASSFGRNSYEQYFGPGTRLTVT.

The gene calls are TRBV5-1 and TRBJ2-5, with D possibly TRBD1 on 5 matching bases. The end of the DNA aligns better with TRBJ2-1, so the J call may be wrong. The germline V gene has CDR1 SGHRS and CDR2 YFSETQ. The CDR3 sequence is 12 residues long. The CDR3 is CASSLVQGEQFF. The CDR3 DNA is TGCGCCAGCAGCTTGGTGCAGGGTGAGCAGTTCTTC.